Detailed here is one TCR beta chain. These data are taken from a study of T cells after yellow fever vaccination. Using its own MiXCR run on the 5' RACE reads, TCRdb lists one record per CDR3 protein. The data show 510,000 or so distinct CDR3 sequences, about 19% seen once. This CDR3 contains 14 residues. V was shortened by 1 base and J by 2 bases, with 9 bases between the two germline ends. The germline CDR1 and CDR2 sequences are SGHRS and YFSETQ. The clonotype originates from a man in his thirties or forties who received the YFV17D yellow fever vaccine. This chain joins TRBV5-1 and TRBJ1-2; maybe TRBD1 (5 bases). The sample consisted of PBMCs, taken 15 days after the yellow fever booster vaccination. The CDR3 protein is CASSLSAGNYGYTF. CDR3 coding DNA: TGCGCCAGCAGCTTGTCAGCAGGGAACTATGGCTACACCTTC.